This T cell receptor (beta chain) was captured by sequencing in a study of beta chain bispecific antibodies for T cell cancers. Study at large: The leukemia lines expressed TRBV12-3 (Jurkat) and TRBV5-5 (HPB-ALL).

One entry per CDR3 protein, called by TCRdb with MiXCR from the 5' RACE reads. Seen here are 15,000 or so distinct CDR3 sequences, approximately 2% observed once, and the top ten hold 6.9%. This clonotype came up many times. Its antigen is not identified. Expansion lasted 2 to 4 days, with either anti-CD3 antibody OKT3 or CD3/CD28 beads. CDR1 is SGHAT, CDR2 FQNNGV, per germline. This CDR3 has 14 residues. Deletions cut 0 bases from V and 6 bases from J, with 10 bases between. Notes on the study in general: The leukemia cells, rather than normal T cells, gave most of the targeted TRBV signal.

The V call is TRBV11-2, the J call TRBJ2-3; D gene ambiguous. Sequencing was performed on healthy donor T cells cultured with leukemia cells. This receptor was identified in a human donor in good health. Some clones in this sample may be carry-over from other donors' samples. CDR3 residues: CASSLEDRPDTQYF. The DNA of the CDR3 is TGTGCCAGCAGCTTAGAGGACCGTCCGGATACGCAGTATTTT.